The present TCR beta chain was sequenced within a study of PD-1 blockade in classical Hodgkin lymphoma. Each patient relapsed following autologous stem cell transplantation, and prior brentuximab vedotin exposure differed. TCRdb keeps only in-frame clones here, not all; method: immunoSEQ multiplex PCR. The repertoire holds tens of thousands of clones, roughly 73% seen once, with roughly an eighth in the top ten. Germline CDR1 reads SGDLS; CDR2 reads YYNGEE. The CDR3 contains 16 residues. V lost 3 bases and J 8 bases, leaving 21 bases between the germline ends. Broader study findings: Healthy donors were reported to have higher baseline TCR diversity than newly diagnosed patients. The diversity seen at baseline in complete responders resembled that of newly diagnosed patients. Significantly greater TCR diversity emerged by C4D1 in CD4+ cells but not CD8+ cells.

Note on this clone: Antigen: not known.

This chain connects TRBV9 to TRBJ2-1; either TRBD1 or TRBD2 may fit D (6 bases each). This clonotype was obtained from a human donor with classical Hodgkin lymphoma. The starting material was peripheral blood mononuclear cells (PBMCs), obtained at baseline. The CDR3 region is CASSASLSGASHEQFF. DNA for the CDR3: TGTGCCAGCAGCGCGTCCCTTTCGGGGGCTTCCCATGAGCAGTTCTTC. Full variable domain (remainder filled in from reference TRBV9 and TRBJ2-1): DSGVTQTPKHLITATGQRVTLRCSPRSGDLSVYWYQQSLDQGLQFLIQYYNGEERAKGNILERFSAQQFPDLHSELNLSSLELGDSALYFCASSASLSGASHEQFFGPGTRLTVL.